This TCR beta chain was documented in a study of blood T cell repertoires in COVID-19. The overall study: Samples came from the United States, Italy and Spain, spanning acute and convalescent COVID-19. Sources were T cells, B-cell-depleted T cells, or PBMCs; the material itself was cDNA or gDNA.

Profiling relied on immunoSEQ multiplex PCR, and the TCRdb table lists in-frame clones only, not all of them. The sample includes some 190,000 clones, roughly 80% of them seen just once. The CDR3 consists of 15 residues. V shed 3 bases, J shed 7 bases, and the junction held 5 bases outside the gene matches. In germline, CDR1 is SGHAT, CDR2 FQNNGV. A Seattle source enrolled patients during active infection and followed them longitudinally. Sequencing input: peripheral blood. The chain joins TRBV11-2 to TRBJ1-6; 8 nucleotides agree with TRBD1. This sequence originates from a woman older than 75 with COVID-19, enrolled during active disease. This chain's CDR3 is CASSFDRGGNSPLHF. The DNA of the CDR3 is TGTGCCAGCAGCTTTGACAGGGGTGGAAATTCACCCCTCCACTTT.